The 32 T cell receptor beta chains listed next were all sequenced from one sample in a study of T-cell memory formation after mild COVID-19 (dated by TCRdb to the early 2020s). Libraries were made using 5' RACE. The sample was run on an Illumina NovaSeq 6000. TCRdb trimmed public reads at Q25 via fastp, called clones via MiXCR and kept in-frame beta chains. Duplicate CDR3 protein sequences are folded into a single record with the most common DNA and genes. A total of 380,000 or so distinct CDR3 sequences appear in this sample, roughly an eighth of them only once. The ten most abundant clones make up 22% of the sample. Sequences were obtained from PBMCs or a T cell subset sorted from them (not recorded which). Source of these receptors: a man aged 18 to 35 who had mild COVID-19 (a few samples of this study predate the infection). The sample titles of this study are shuffled in the database, so cell type and time point are left out; the donor was told from shared clones.

This chain links TRBV7-9 with TRBJ1-1; TRBD1 is a possible D gene (6 bases). The V and J ends lost 5 bases and 7 bases respectively, with 14 bases between them. Germline assignment: CDR1 SEHNR and CDR2 FQNEAQ (reference sequence). The CDR3 has 13 residues. CDR3 amino acids: CASSRDTQREAFF. CDR3 DNA sequence: TGTGCCAGCAGCCGGGACACTCAGCGTGAAGCTTTCTTT.

The genes are TRBV4-2 and TRBJ1-1; no definite D call. The V gene lost 3 bases and the J gene lost 8 bases, with 16 bases spanning the gap. Germline lookup yields CDR1 LGHNA and CDR2 YNFKEQ. The CDR3 spans 14 residues. The CDR3 here is CASSQGTPRAEAFF. The CDR3 DNA follows: TGTGCCAGCAGCCAGGGAACCCCGCGGGCGGAAGCTTTCTTT.

Only a few counts were recorded for this clonotype. The chain carries TRBV12-3 or TRBV12-4 and TRBJ1-2; 9 bases map to TRBD1. The V gene end was trimmed by 4 bases and the J gene end by 4 bases; junction bases not matched to a gene: 4. This CDR3 comprises 14 residues. CDR3 in amino acids: CASSSLQGAYGYTF. CDR3 DNA: TGTGCCAGCAGTTCCCTACAGGGGGCCTATGGCTACACCTTC.

This chain links TRBV5-4 with TRBJ2-5, with TRBD2 identical over 12 bases. Trimming at V came to 4 bases and at J to 2 bases, leaving 9 bases not matched to a gene. The CDR3 is made up of 17 amino acids. The V gene's germline CDR1 is SGHNT and CDR2 YYREEE (reference sequence). CDR3 in DNA: TGTGCCAGCAGCCGGACACTAGCGGGAGGACTACAAGAGACCCAGTACTTC. This gives the protein CASSRTLAGGLQETQYF.

The V and J genes are TRBV6-6 and TRBJ2-7; the match to TRBD1 covers 8 bases. This CDR3 has 18 residues. Per germline, CDR1 MNHNY and CDR2 SVGAGI (reference sequence). J was trimmed by 0 bases and V by 0 bases; bases with no gene match: 10. The CDR3 protein is CASSYSSQTGEYSYEQYF. DNA for the CDR3: TGTGCCAGCAGTTACTCGAGCCAGACAGGGGAGTACTCCTACGAGCAGTACTTC.

The chain links TRBV7-2 to TRBJ2-2, with a weak D call TRBD1 (5 bases). Per the germline V gene, CDR1 is SGHTA and CDR2 is FQGNSA. This CDR3 is 16 amino acids long. The germline V and J ends were trimmed by 7 bases and 0 bases, with 15 bases remaining between them. The CDR3 sequence: CASNFGQGTNTGELFF. The DNA of the CDR3 is TGTGCCAGCAACTTCGGCCAGGGAACGAACACCGGGGAGCTGTTTTTT. The entire variable domain, with the rest obtained from reference TRBV7-2 and TRBJ2-2, is as follows: GAGVSQSPSNKVTEKGKDVELRCDPISGHTALYWYRQSLGQGLEFLIYFQGNSAPDKSGLPSDRFSAERTGGSVSTLTIQRTQQEDSAVYLCASNFGQGTNTGELFFGEGSRLTVL.

This clonotype was counted only a few times. This rearrangement joins TRBV2 to TRBJ2-7, with no clear D. Germline V gene sequence: CDR1 SNHLY, CDR2 FYNNEI. The CDR3 covers 15 residues. V lost 3 bases and J lost 2, with 14 bases in between. The CDR3 DNA reads TGTGCCAGCAGTGACTCGGCAGTCATAGCCTACGAGCAGTACGTC. It translates to CASSDSAVIAYEQYV.

This clonotype appeared a few times. The chain combines TRBV29-1 with TRBJ2-7; perhaps D is TRBD1 or TRBD2 (6 bases each). Germline V lookup: CDR1 SQVTM, CDR2 ANQGSEA. The CDR3 has 16 residues. V shed 7 bases and J shed 0 bases, with 22 bases lying between them. Here the CDR3 DNA reads TGCAGCGCCCCAAATGGGGGGCAGGCGAGCTCCTACGAGCAGTACGTC. It specifies CSAPNGGQASSYEQYV.

The genes are TRBV12-3 or TRBV12-4 and TRBJ1-4; D is perhaps TRBD1 (5 bases). The CDR3 sequence is 14 residues long. The V end was cut by 4 bases, the J end by 8 bases, with 14 bases between. The CDR3 region has the DNA TGTGCCAGCAGTTGGGACGGAAAAAGAGAAAAACTGTTTTTT. Translation: CASSWDGKREKLFF.

CDR3 in DNA: TGTGCCACCAGCAGAGATTCTGAATTGGGAATCCACGAGCAGTACTTC. Protein: CATSRDSELGIHEQYF. The V and J genes are TRBV15 and TRBJ2-7; no reliable D call. V was trimmed by 0 bases and J by 5 bases, leaving 17 bases between them. Per the germline V gene, CDR1 is LNHNV and CDR2 is YYDKDF (reference sequence). The CDR3 runs to 16 residues.

This clonotype was recorded many times. The rearrangement uses TRBV7-2 and TRBJ2-1; D gene uncertain. CDR3 length: 12 amino acids. CDR1 is SGHTA and CDR2 is FQGNSA in the germline V gene. Trimming took 1 base from V and 5 from J, leaving 3 bases between them. CDR3 loop: CASSLVDNEQFF. In DNA form, the CDR3 reads TGTGCCAGCAGCTTAGTCGACAATGAGCAGTTCTTC.

The chain joins TRBV7-9 to TRBJ1-2, with D perhaps matching TRBD1 (5 bases). CDR1 is SEHNR, CDR2 FQNEAQ, per germline (reference sequence). This CDR3 has 13 amino acids. Trimming removed 1 base at V and 5 bases at J, with 8 bases between. The CDR3 DNA sequence: TGTGCCAGCAGCTTAGATGACAGTTATGGCTACACCTTC. It yields the protein CASSLDDSYGYTF. The entire variable domain, with the rest obtained from reference TRBV7-9 and TRBJ1-2, is as follows: DTGVSQNPRHKITKRGQNVTFRCDPISEHNRLYWYRQTLGQGPEFLTYFQNEAQLEKSRLLSDRFSAERPKGSFSTLEIQRTEQGDSAMYLCASSLDDSYGYTFGSGTRLTVV.

This sequence joins TRBV29-1 and TRBJ1-2; unclear D gene. CDR1 and CDR2 (germline): SQVTM, ANQGSEA. This CDR3 has 18 residues. V was clipped by 2 bases and J by 0 bases, with 22 bases between them. The CDR3 loop reads CSVESGESDPTPNYGYTF. CDR3 bases: TGCAGCGTTGAATCTGGAGAAAGTGACCCAACTCCTAACTATGGCTACACCTTC.

This sequence joins TRBV5-5 and TRBJ1-2; the match to TRBD1 covers 8 bases. The CDR3 is 14 amino acids. The ends lost 0 bases at V and 3 bases at J; junction bases unmatched: 1. Germline V CDR1 and CDR2: SGHKS, YYEKEE (reference sequence). CDR3 DNA: TGTGCCAGCAGCTTGGACAGGGGGTACTATGGCTACACCTTC. Its protein is CASSLDRGYYGYTF.

This chain connects TRBV29-1 to TRBJ2-1, with 7 bases fitting TRBD2. Trimming took 1 base from V and 3 from J; bases not matched to a gene: 6. This CDR3 has 15 amino acids. CDR1 is SQVTM and CDR2 is ANQGSEA in the germline V gene. This chain's CDR3 is CSVEVRGVNYNEQFF. CDR3 coding DNA: TGCAGCGTTGAAGTTCGGGGGGTGAACTACAATGAGCAGTTCTTC.

This clonotype has only a few counts. The chain has TRBV4-3 and TRBJ2-5; D is unresolved. Per germline, CDR1 LGHNA and CDR2 YSLEER. Trimming took off 0 bases at V and 2 bases at J, with 7 bases between the two ends. This CDR3 is 14 amino acids long. The DNA for the CDR3 is TGCGCCAGCAGCCAAGATTCAGCTCAAGAGACCCAGTACTTC. This translates into CASSQDSAQETQYF.

There are a few counts of this clonotype. This chain connects TRBV2 to TRBJ1-5; no definite D call. This CDR3 has 16 amino acids. From germline, CDR1 is SNHLY and CDR2 FYNNEI. Trimming stripped 2 bases from V and 5 bases from J, with 16 bases between. The CDR3 DNA reads TGTGCCAGCAGTGAATTTGTAAACTTCTGGGATCAGCCCCAGCATTTT. Translating gives CASSEFVNFWDQPQHF.

This chain connects TRBV27 to TRBJ2-5; D is possibly TRBD1 or TRBD2 (7 bases each). CDR3 length: 14 amino acids. V was trimmed by 6 bases and J by 4 bases, leaving 15 bases between them. The germline CDR1 and CDR2 sequences are MNHEY and SMNVEV (reference sequence). For the CDR3, the DNA is TGTGCCAGCAGGGGAGGGGGCTTTAGAGAGACCCAGTACTTC. It yields the protein CASRGGGFRETQYF.

Turning to this clonotype: A much larger clonotype is one base distant, so this may be a read error. V is TRBV19 and J is TRBJ2-7; D may be TRBD1 or TRBD2 (7 bases each). The CDR3 has 12 residues. The germline V and J ends were trimmed by 10 bases and 5 bases, with 15 bases remaining between them. Germline V CDR1 and CDR2: LNHDA, SQIVND (reference sequence). The DNA of the CDR3 is TGTGCCACCAGGGGGGGGTCGGACGAGCAGTACTTC. It yields the protein CATRGGSDEQYF.

This chain connects TRBV12-3 or TRBV12-4 to TRBJ1-1; D may be TRBD1 (5 bases). V shed 3 bases and J shed 6 bases, with 11 bases lying between them. CDR3 size: 13 residues. The CDR3 nucleotides read TGTGCCAGCAGTTTTATGGGGCGAGCTGAAGCTTTCTTT. Its protein is CASSFMGRAEAFF.

The genes are TRBV20-1 and TRBJ2-7; no clear D. The germline V gene encodes CDR1 DFQATT and CDR2 SNEGSKA (reference sequence). V lost 6 bases and J lost 2, with 8 bases in between. This CDR3 is built from 11 residues. CDR3 amino acids: CSAQRTYEQYV. CDR3 DNA: TGCAGTGCACAACGGACCTACGAGCAGTACGTC.

This clonotype was observed a few times. The gene calls are TRBV6-2 or TRBV6-3 and TRBJ1-3; no reliable D call. V lost 4 bases and J lost 0, with 7 bases in between. Germline-derived CDR1 and CDR2 are MNHEY and SVGEGT. CDR3 length equals 14 residues. The CDR3 sequence is CASSSVYSGNTIYF. The CDR3 coding sequence is TGTGCCAGCAGTTCTGTCTACTCTGGAAACACCATATATTTT.

The chain employs TRBV18 and TRBJ1-1; no clear D. V was shortened by 3 bases and J by 4 bases, with 9 bases between the two germline ends. Germline values: CDR1 KGHSH, CDR2 LQKENI. The CDR3 extends over 13 amino acids. CDR3 sequence reads: CASSPSRTTEAFF. CDR3 in DNA: TGTGCCAGCTCACCCAGCAGGACCACTGAAGCTTTCTTT. The full variable domain, its missing parts supplied by reference TRBV18 and TRBJ1-1, is NAGVMQNPRHLVRRRGQEARLRCSPMKGHSHVYWYRQLPEEGLKFMVYLQKENIIDESGMPKERFSAEFPKEGPSILRIQQVVRGDSAAYFCASSPSRTTEAFFGQGTRLTVV.

In DNA, the CDR3 is TGTGCCAGCTCTCCAGGGGACCCTTACTATGGCTACACCTTC. Its protein product is CASSPGDPYYGYTF. V gene TRBV7-3 combines with J gene TRBJ1-2, with D possibly TRBD1 on 6 matching bases. Germline V gene lookup returns CDR1 SGHTA and CDR2 FQGTGA. The V and J ends lost 8 bases and 3 bases respectively, with 16 bases between them. The CDR3 sequence is 14 residues long.

This rearrangement joins TRBV29-1 to TRBJ1-1; TRBD1 aligns across 7 bases. This CDR3 comprises 14 residues. Losses at the gene ends were 1 base for V and 1 base for J; bases not matched to a gene: 3. In germline, CDR1 is SQVTM, CDR2 ANQGSEA. CDR3 DNA sequence: TGCAGCGTTGAAGTGCAGGGGGGGAACACTGAAGCTTTCTTT. Translation gives CSVEVQGGNTEAFF.

A few counts support this clonotype. CDR3: CASSLPVGGSETQYF. For the CDR3, the DNA is TGTGCCAGCAGTTTACCCGTGGGTGGTTCGGAGACCCAGTACTTC. J is TRBJ2-5 and V is TRBV28; D is unclear. Trimming removed 2 bases at V and 5 bases at J, with 15 bases between. This CDR3 is built from 15 residues. The germline CDR1 and CDR2 sequences are MDHEN and SYDVKM.

The chain employs TRBV12-3 or TRBV12-4 and TRBJ1-3; D is uncertain. The CDR3 has 13 residues. V was clipped by 6 bases and J by 4 bases, with 10 bases between them. CDR3 nucleotides: TGTGCCAGCAGGGGCCAGTCGGGAAACACCATATATTTT. It translates to CASRGQSGNTIYF.

This rearrangement joins TRBV9 to TRBJ2-7; tentative D call: TRBD1 (6 bases). Looked up from germline, CDR1 is SGDLS and CDR2 is YYNGEE. Deletions cut 6 bases from V and 5 bases from J, with 21 bases between. This CDR3 contains 15 residues. The CDR3 sequence: CASNPTGYPPDEQYF. The CDR3 DNA reads as TGTGCCAGCAACCCTACAGGGTATCCTCCCGACGAGCAGTACTTC.

The CDR3 region has the DNA TGCGCCAGCAGCTTGGTGGTAGCGGCCGCAGATACGCAGTATTTT. Protein product: CASSLVVAAADTQYF. This chain uses TRBV5-1 with TRBJ2-3, with a possible D match to TRBD2 (6 bases). CDR1 and CDR2 from the germline V gene are SGHRS and YFSETQ. This CDR3 contains 15 residues. The V and J ends lost 0 bases and 4 bases respectively, with 12 bases between them.

The chain recombines TRBV18 with TRBJ1-5; D is perhaps TRBD1 (6 bases). The germline V gene has CDR1 KGHSH and CDR2 LQKENI. V was cut by 3 bases and J by 4 bases, with 16 bases left in between. The CDR3 loop spans 16 amino acids. CDR3 sequence: CASSPIPGQPNQPQHF. The CDR3 bases are TGTGCCAGCTCACCCATCCCGGGACAACCAAATCAGCCCCAGCATTTT.

This clonotype showed up many times. The J gene is TRBJ2-5, the V gene TRBV5-1, with a tentative D call TRBD2 (5 bases). Looked up from germline, CDR1 is SGHRS and CDR2 is YFSETQ. Trimming took off 4 bases at V and 4 bases at J, with 14 bases between the two ends. The CDR3 consists of 14 residues. The CDR3 loop reads CASSTGSFTETQYF. As DNA, the CDR3 is TGCGCCAGCAGCACGGGAAGTTTCACAGAGACCCAGTACTTC.

The table lists this clonotype with a few counts. J is TRBJ2-1 and V is TRBV7-2; D not resolved. The CDR3 has 12 residues. The germline V and J ends were trimmed by 2 bases and 8 bases, with 7 bases remaining between them. CDR1 and CDR2 (germline): SGHTA, FQGNSA. The CDR3 here is CASSLYVDEQFF. CDR3 nucleotides: TGTGCCAGCAGCTTATACGTGGATGAGCAGTTCTTC.